The 25 T cell receptor beta chains below were found in one sample sequenced in a study of cytomegalovirus exposure and HLA in healthy donors. The PCR was carried out with 60 Vbeta primers and 13 Jbeta primers. The method was immunoSEQ multiplex PCR; TCRdb's version includes in-frame clones alone and lacks a portion of them. The table includes 100,000 to 150,000 clones, 65% to 90% detected once. Sequenced sample: PBMCs. The receptors come from a man over 45 in good health and CMV-seronegative.

The V gene is TRBV4-1, the J gene TRBJ1-2; 8 nucleotides agree with TRBD1. V shed 1 base, J shed 5 bases, and the junction held 6 bases outside the gene matches. CDR3 length: 15 residues. Germline loops: CDR1 MGHRA, CDR2 YSYEKL. The CDR3 DNA sequence: TGCGCCAGCAGCCAAGCGACAGGGGCATTGTATGGCTACACCTTC. As protein: CASSQATGALYGYTF.

The chain recombines TRBV9 with TRBJ1-1, with 9 bases matching TRBD1. J was trimmed by 0 bases and V by 3 bases; bases with no gene match: 6. Germline CDR1 and CDR2: SGDLS and YYNGEE. The CDR3 consists of 16 residues. The CDR3 protein is CASSAWTGDMNTEAFF. The DNA of the CDR3 is TGTGCCAGCAGCGCTTGGACAGGGGATATGAACACTGAAGCTTTCTTT.

This chain connects TRBV6-6 to TRBJ2-6; a possible D gene is TRBD2 (5 bases). The ends were cut back, 4 bases at V and 2 bases at J, with 6 bases in the middle. Per the germline V gene, CDR1 is MNHNY and CDR2 is SVGAGI (reference sequence). The CDR3 runs to 14 residues. CDR3 loop: CASSLRAGANVLTF. The CDR3, as DNA: TGTGCCAGCAGTTTGAGGGCTGGGGCCAACGTCCTGACTTTC.

The gene calls are TRBV2 and TRBJ1-1, with D perhaps matching TRBD1 (6 bases). Germline V gives CDR1 SNHLY, CDR2 FYNNEI. The CDR3 runs 13 residues. V lost 8 bases and J lost 11, with 21 bases in between. The CDR3 sequence: CASRDTLNLGAFF. Written as DNA, the CDR3 is TGTGCCAGCCGGGACACATTGAACCTGGGGGCTTTCTTT.

The chain is built from TRBV10-1 and TRBJ2-2; D not resolved. The V gene lost 3 bases and the J gene lost 6 bases, with 14 bases spanning the gap. This CDR3 contains 15 residues. CDR1 WNHNN and CDR2 SYGVQD come from the germline V gene (reference sequence). The CDR3 DNA reads TGCGCCAGCAGTGAAAATCTGGGCGTATCCGGGGAGCTGTTTTTT. It translates to CASSENLGVSGELFF.

The chain uses TRBV5-4 and TRBJ1-6, with 7 bases fitting TRBD1. CDR1 is SGHNT and CDR2 is YYREEE in the germline V gene (reference sequence). With V trimmed by 3 bases and J by 7 bases, 4 bases remained unmatched. This CDR3 region has 14 residues. CDR3 DNA: TGTGCCAGCAGCTCCACAGGGGAGAATTCACCCCTCCACTTT. Translation gives CASSSTGENSPLHF.

As regards this clone: The germline gene is not matched at one end of the junction; a read error may be the cause. The chain couples TRBV5-4 to TRBJ1-6; D is unresolved. In germline, CDR1 is SGHNT, CDR2 YYREEE (reference sequence). This CDR3 has 14 amino acids. The CDR3 loop is CVSSLAGEWSPLHF. Written as DNA, the CDR3 is TGTGTCAGCAGCTTGGCCGGGGAGTGGTCACCCCTCCACTTT.

CDR3 bases: TGTGCCAGCAGCGTCTCTAGCCTCGGTGGGGAGCTGTTTTTT. Translation: CASSVSSLGGELFF. The rearrangement uses TRBV9 and TRBJ2-2; weak D call: TRBD2 (5 bases). From germline, CDR1 is SGDLS and CDR2 YYNGEE. Trimming took 2 bases from V and 8 from J, leaving 13 bases between them. CDR3 length: 14 residues. The full variable domain, rest sourced from reference TRBV9 and TRBJ2-2, is DSGVTQTPKHLITATGQRVTLRCSPRSGDLSVYWYQQSLDQGLQFLIQYYNGEERAKGNILERFSAQQFPDLHSELNLSSLELGDSALYFCASSVSSLGGELFFGEGSRLTVL.

This clone was detected only a few times. V usage is TRBV19 and J usage is TRBJ1-5, with 7 bases matching TRBD1. Germline CDR1 LNHDA, CDR2 SQIVND (reference sequence). The CDR3 has 16 amino acids. J lost 3 bases, V lost 0 bases, and 5 bases had no gene match. CDR3: CASSIDFRGINQPQHF. The CDR3 region has the DNA TGTGCCAGTAGTATAGACTTCAGGGGGATCAATCAGCCCCAGCATTTT.

This rearrangement joins TRBV19 to TRBJ1-3, with D hard to call. From germline, CDR1 is LNHDA and CDR2 SQIVND (reference sequence). The CDR3 is made up of 15 amino acids. The V gene lost 5 bases and the J gene lost 0 bases, with 11 bases spanning the gap. This CDR3 reads CASSDTVNSGNTIYF. CDR3 in DNA: TGTGCCAGTAGTGATACAGTCAACTCTGGAAACACCATATATTTT.

The genes are TRBV5-4 and TRBJ1-2; the D gene is possibly TRBD1 (6 bases). The V and J ends lost 2 bases and 2 bases respectively, with 7 bases between them. Per germline, CDR1 SGHNT and CDR2 YYREEE (reference sequence). The CDR3 runs to 13 residues. The CDR3 DNA reads as TGTGCCAGCAGCTTCGGACAGAACTATGGCTACACCTTC. Translated: CASSFGQNYGYTF.

The V and J genes are TRBV7-2 and TRBJ1-1; TRBD1 is a possible D gene (5 bases). Trimming stripped 5 bases from V and 4 bases from J, with 11 bases between. There are 13 residues in the CDR3. Germline V gene sequence: CDR1 SGHTA, CDR2 FQGNSA. CDR3 protein: CASSLDRGTEAFF. The CDR3 DNA reads TGTGCCAGCAGCCTGGATAGGGGCACTGAAGCTTTCTTT.

Of note for this clone: This CDR3 is also generated by other DNA sequences in the sample. J is TRBJ1-6 and V is TRBV7-2; 8 nucleotides align to TRBD1. The germline V gene encodes CDR1 SGHTA and CDR2 FQGNSA. CDR3 length equals 15 residues. Unmatched junction bases numbered 8, after V lost 5 bases and J lost 8 bases. The CDR3 DNA follows: TGTGCCAGCAGCACGACAGGGGATCGTTATTCACCCCTCCACTTT. As protein: CASSTTGDRYSPLHF.

Comment on this clone: In the same sample, other DNA sequences code for this CDR3. The chain is built from TRBV30 and TRBJ2-1, with 8 bases matching TRBD2. The V gene end was trimmed by 0 bases and the J gene end by 8 bases; junction bases not matched to a gene: 9. In germline, CDR1 is GTSNPN, CDR2 SVGIG (reference sequence). The CDR3 contains 15 residues. The CDR3 bases are TGTGCCTGGAGTGTACTCGCGGGGGGTGGAGATGAGCAGTTCTTC. It specifies CAWSVLAGGGDEQFF.

This chain links TRBV5-1 with TRBJ2-2, with D tentatively TRBD2 (5 bases). The V gene lost 0 bases and the J gene lost 6 bases, with 12 bases spanning the gap. Germline CDR1 reads SGHRS; CDR2 reads YFSETQ. The CDR3 consists of 15 residues. The CDR3: CASSLDLAGSGELFF. The CDR3 DNA is TGCGCCAGCAGCTTGGATCTAGCTGGGTCCGGGGAGCTGTTTTTT.

The chain uses TRBV4-1 and TRBJ1-5; 7 bases match TRBD1. The germline gives CDR1 MGHRA, CDR2 YSYEKL. The CDR3 spans 16 residues. Unmatched junction bases numbered 12, after V lost 3 bases and J lost 7 bases. Here the CDR3 reads CASSQIGQETGQPQHF. For the CDR3, the DNA is TGCGCCAGCAGCCAGATTGGACAGGAGACTGGACAGCCCCAGCATTTT.

The chain links TRBV30 to TRBJ1-6; perhaps TRBD1 as D (5 bases). V shed 4 bases and J shed 10 bases, with 14 bases lying between them. The CDR3 sequence is 13 residues long. The germline V gene has CDR1 GTSNPN and CDR2 SVGIG (reference sequence). This CDR3 reads CAWTGGMKSPLHF. In DNA form, the CDR3 reads TGTGCCTGGACGGGGGGAATGAAATCACCCCTCCACTTT.

The chain carries TRBV12-5 and TRBJ2-7; TRBD1 is a possible D gene (6 bases). The CDR3 consists of 16 residues. V was cut by 0 bases and J by 6 bases, with 18 bases left in between. Germline V gene data show CDR1 as LGHNT and CDR2 as FRNRAP. CDR3 region: CASGLVLGALTGEQYF. In DNA form, the CDR3 reads TGTGCTAGTGGTTTGGTTCTGGGGGCGTTGACGGGCGAGCAGTACTTC. The full variable domain, in which reference TRBV12-5 and TRBJ2-7 provide the parts outside the CDR3, is DARVTQTPRHKVTEMGQEVTMRCQPILGHNTVFWYRQTMMQGLELLAYFRNRAPLDDSGMPKDRFSAEMPDATLATLKIQPSEPRDSAVYFCASGLVLGALTGEQYFGPGTRLTVT.

The chain uses TRBV10-3 and TRBJ1-1; D is undetermined. Germline loops: CDR1 ENHRY, CDR2 SYGVKD. There are 13 residues in the CDR3. Trimming took off 6 bases at V and 1 base at J, with 9 bases between the two ends. CDR3 amino acids: CAISPTGNTEAFF. As DNA, the CDR3 is TGTGCCATCAGCCCGACGGGGAACACTGAAGCTTTCTTT.

This chain joins TRBV10-1 and TRBJ1-1; no reliable D call. CDR1 WNHNN and CDR2 SYGVQD come from the germline V gene (reference sequence). This CDR3 region has 13 residues. V was clipped by 6 bases and J by 4 bases, with 12 bases between them. The CDR3: CASSPTVSTEAFF. In DNA form, the CDR3 reads TGCGCCAGCAGCCCCACAGTATCCACTGAAGCTTTCTTT.

The V and J genes are TRBV10-2 and TRBJ2-5, with 8 bases that match TRBD2. This CDR3 spans 15 amino acids. From germline, CDR1 is WSHSY and CDR2 SAAADI. Germline trimming cut 1 base from V and 2 bases from J; bases unmatched to any gene: 3. In DNA, the CDR3 is TGCGCCAGCAGTGAGTTACTAGCGGATCAAGAGACCCAGTACTTC. This codes for CASSELLADQETQYF.

This sequence joins TRBV30 and TRBJ1-5; D gene uncertain. The CDR3 runs to 13 residues. Trimming removed 4 bases at V and 3 bases at J, with 10 bases between. CDR1 and CDR2 (germline): GTSNPN, SVGIG (reference sequence). This chain's CDR3 is CAWTSGINQPQHF. As DNA, the CDR3 is TGTGCCTGGACAAGTGGCATCAATCAGCCCCAGCATTTT.

This CDR3 reads CASSRDRGRNQPQHF. In DNA, the CDR3 is TGTGCCAGCAGCCGAGACAGGGGTCGCAATCAGCCCCAGCATTTT. The V and J genes are TRBV6-5 and TRBJ1-5; the match to TRBD1 covers 8 bases. Germline CDR1 and CDR2: MNHEY and SVGAGI. The CDR3 contains 15 residues. The J segment lost 2 bases and the V segment lost 6 bases, leaving 6 bases of the junction unmatched.

The rearrangement uses TRBV9 and TRBJ2-5; 7 nucleotides align to TRBD2. Germline V gene sequence: CDR1 SGDLS, CDR2 YYNGEE. CDR3 length: 14 amino acids. V shed 3 bases, J shed 4 bases, and the junction held 6 bases outside the gene matches. CDR3 protein: CASSGYSGRETQYF. The CDR3 DNA reads TGTGCCAGCAGCGGATATAGCGGGCGAGAGACCCAGTACTTC.

This clone appeared a few times. The CDR3: CASSLAGNNEQFF. CDR3 DNA: TGTGCCAGCAGCCTAGCGGGGAACAATGAGCAGTTCTTC. The rearrangement joins TRBV2 to TRBJ2-1, with 9 positions matching TRBD2. This CDR3 is built from 13 residues. Germline-derived CDR1 and CDR2 are SNHLY and FYNNEI. Trimming cost V 6 bases and J 5 bases; bases outside gene matches: 2.